This T cell receptor (beta chain) was observed in a study of blood T cell repertoires in COVID-19. Overall study context: Acute-phase and convalescent COVID-19 samples originated in the United States, Italy and Spain. The analysed material was cDNA or gDNA that came from T cells, B-cell-depleted T cells, or PBMCs.

CDR3 length equals 17 residues. Trimming took 0 bases from V and 8 from J, leaving 20 bases between them. CDR1 and CDR2 from the germline V gene are ENHRY and SYGVKD. Per the original methods: Researchers report that nucleated cell counts were estimated from reference gene primer amplification. Generated by immunoSEQ multiplex PCR, the TCRdb table keeps only in-frame clones and is missing some. V, J and clone size are taken as reported in that table, and D and trimming were inferred from the DNA itself. Among roughly 150,000 clones, 80% to 90% were seen once, and the ten largest hold approximately 3%.

The chain links TRBV10-3 to TRBJ2-1; perhaps TRBD1 as D (5 bases). The TCR originated in a man between 60 and 75 years old with acute or convalescent COVID-19. The sequenced material came from peripheral blood. CDR3 sequence: CAISESSIVQGLDEQFF. CDR3 bases: TGTGCCATCAGTGAGTCGTCGATAGTCCAGGGCCTCGATGAGCAGTTCTTC.